This T cell receptor (beta chain) derives from a study of Ad26.COV2.S vaccination and SARS-CoV-2 variants (dated by TCRdb to the early 2020s). With respect to the entire study: Vaccine-arm donors were drawn from COV1001, a multicentre, randomized, double-blind, placebo-controlled phase I-IIa trial of Ad26.COV2.S in healthy adults. The specificity and breadth of SARS-CoV-2-reactive T cell receptors after Ad26.COV2.S vaccination were assessed by TCRbeta repertoire sequencing. The TCR-sequenced set comprised about 32 samples: about 19 Ad26.COV2.S vaccine recipients, 5 placebo recipients and 8 SARS-CoV-2 convalescent individuals. Trial participants were randomized into five groups of five: low-dose or high-dose Ad26.COV2.S given once or twice, or placebo on both occasions. Ad26.COV2.S was administered intramuscularly at a dose of 5x10^10 or 1x10^11 viral particles, either as one shot or as two shots given 56 days apart. Investigators remained blinded to trial group allocation during experiments and outcome assessment. What the research found in general, with its limitations: Comparing responses between vaccine doses or regimens was not something the study was powered to do. Ad26.COV2.S recipients had higher spike-specific TCR breadth than placebo recipients (P = 0.0014). According to the authors, total T cell responses may have been underestimated by the TCR breadth and depth analyses. Vaccine and placebo recipients had comparable non-spike TCR breadth, which fits with the vaccine containing only spike. After vaccination, spike-specific CD8+ and CD4+ T cell responses were reported to show substantial breadth.

Of note for this clone: The target of this receptor is not known. Qualities for individual bases were not recorded, and no much larger clone is one base off.

From the cysteine through the phenylalanine, the CDR3 covers 16 amino acids. Only the CDR3 DNA is retained, 48 bases long and in frame from the first base. V loses 0 bases, J loses 3 bases, and the germline ends lie 15 bases apart. Looking up the germline V gene yields CDR1 SQVTM and CDR2 ANQGSEA. This specimen's treatment or condition label, interpreted: 15 to 20 received Ad26.COV2.S at low or high dose, single or two shots; five or six received placebo; per-sample allocation not given. Repertoires of vaccine and placebo recipients were sequenced from samples collected on day 63 after the first injection. Between 29 July and 7 August 2020, Cohort 1b enrolled 25 adults aged 18-55 years at one site in Boston, USA. As a vaccine, Ad26.COV2.S was a replication-incompetent adenovirus type 26 vector that expressed a prefusion-stabilized SARS-CoV-2 spike protein derived from the original Wuhan strain. TCRbeta CDR3 regions were sequenced with the immunoSEQ Assay. After extraction, genomic DNA underwent amplification by bias-controlled multiplex PCR, followed by high-throughput sequencing. Processing in the source paper ran as follows. To quantify the absolute abundance of every unique TCRbeta CDR3 region, sequences were collapsed and filtered. T cell fraction was estimated by normalizing TCRbeta template counts to usable DNA, with usable DNA measured through amplification of reference genes found in all nucleated cells. Repertoire TCRs were annotated as SARS-CoV-2-specific when V gene, CDR3 amino acid sequence and J gene were exactly matched to a known reactive TCR set. The reference SARS-CoV-2 TCR set came from MIRA and was filtered for enrichment in COVID-19-positive ImmuneCODE repertoires, removing public or cross-reactive TCRs. Drawing on the MIRA antigens, annotated TCRs were analysed further at the level of specific ORF or position within ORF. Breadth was defined as annotated unique rearrangements over total unique productive rearrangements; depth was the summed frequency of those rearrangements. TCR breadth was compared between groups using two-sided Wilcoxon rank-sum tests. TCRdb holds this immuneACCESS table with in-frame rearrangements only. Some clones are missing; in checked studies, unresolved V genes explain under half, and the rest has no known cause. The V and J calls and the clone size are those of that table, but D and trimming were determined from the DNA. For this sample the table gives hundreds of thousands of clones, of which approximately 84% were detected only once. About 3.3% of the sample is held by the ten biggest clonotypes.

This sequence uses TRBV29-1 and TRBJ2-1, with the D call perhaps TRBD1 or TRBD2, each one matching 5 bases. The TCR was taken from a person between 18 and 65 years old who received the Ad26.COV2.S COVID-19 vaccine or a placebo. The sample here was peripheral blood, taken in a trial of Ad26.COV2.S vaccine versus placebo. At the DNA level, the sequence is TGCAGCGTTGAAGATTTCACCGGGGCAGACTACAATGAGCAGTTCTTC. Its amino acids are CSVEDFTGADYNEQFF.